These 8 T cell receptor beta chains were all obtained from the same sample, sequenced in a study of cytomegalovirus exposure and HLA in healthy donors. It was with 60 Vbeta and 13 Jbeta primers that the PCR ran. Only in-frame clones appear in the TCRdb table, and some are missing; sequencing was by immunoSEQ multiplex PCR. The sample lists 150,000 to 200,000 clones; about three quarters were seen once. Sequenced material: PBMCs. The receptors were sampled from a man between 25 and 39 years old in good health and CMV-seropositive.

The chain links TRBV6-6 to TRBJ1-3; possible D gene TRBD1, 5 bases. Trimming removed 1 base from V and 2 bases from J, with 12 bases in between. Germline V gene sequence: CDR1 MNHNY, CDR2 SVGAGI (reference sequence). The CDR3 has 16 amino acids. Written as DNA, the CDR3 is TGTGCCAGCAGTTACTTATCAGGGATAACTGGAAACACCATATATTTT. The encoded protein is CASSYLSGITGNTIYF.

The CDR3 loop is CAISGPPQGPTEAFF. The CDR3 nucleotides are TGTGCCATCAGTGGCCCCCCGCAGGGTCCCACTGAAGCTTTCTTT. The genes are TRBV10-3 and TRBJ1-1, with D perhaps matching TRBD1 (5 bases). The CDR3 sequence is 15 residues long. V lost 4 bases and J 4 bases, leaving 16 bases between the germline ends. The germline CDR1 and CDR2 sequences are ENHRY and SYGVKD.

This clone was detected only once. This chain uses TRBV7-9 with TRBJ1-1; no definite D call. The CDR3 covers 12 residues. Between the trimmed V and J ends, which lost 1 base and 6 bases, there was a span of 6 bases. Germline V CDR1 and CDR2: SEHNR, FQNEAQ (reference sequence). The CDR3 nucleotides read TGTGCCAGCAGCTTAGAGGCGGCTGAAGCTTTCTTT. It codes for CASSLEAAEAFF.

The chain is built from TRBV28 and TRBJ1-2; D is perhaps TRBD1 (6 bases). The CDR3 has 14 residues. V was cut by 2 bases and J by 7 bases, with 14 bases left in between. Germline CDR1 MDHEN, CDR2 SYDVKM. The CDR3 DNA is TGTGCCAGCAGTTTAGGGGGCCAGGGAATTGGCTACACCTTC. Protein: CASSLGGQGIGYTF.

The rearrangement links TRBV7-3 to TRBJ2-5, with 10 bases fitting TRBD2. Germline CDR1 and CDR2: SGHTA and FQGTGA. Unmatched junction bases numbered 3, after V lost 5 bases and J lost 0 bases. This CDR3 has 15 residues. The CDR3 DNA sequence: TGTGCCAGCAGCCGGACTAGCGGATACCAAGAGACCCAGTACTTC. It is translated as CASSRTSGYQETQYF.

This chain joins TRBV2 and TRBJ2-7, with a tentative D call TRBD1 (6 bases). The CDR3 sequence is 13 residues long. The V end lost 7 bases, the J end lost 6 bases, and 16 bases lay between the germline ends. Germline V CDR1 and CDR2: SNHLY, FYNNEI. The CDR3 reads CASMSGAKGEQYF. The CDR3 region has the DNA TGTGCCAGCATGTCAGGGGCTAAAGGCGAGCAGTACTTC.

The gene calls are TRBV6-6 and TRBJ1-1; TRBD1 aligns across 7 bases. CDR3 size: 16 residues. Trimming cost V 3 bases and J 2 bases; bases outside gene matches: 9. CDR1 and CDR2 (germline): MNHNY, SVGAGI (reference sequence). This CDR3 is CASSYGPTGDNTEAFF. The CDR3 coding sequence is TGTGCCAGCAGTTATGGCCCTACAGGGGATAACACTGAAGCTTTCTTT.

The gene calls are TRBV7-2 and TRBJ2-5; tentatively, D is TRBD1 (5 bases). Trimming took off 1 base at V and 7 bases at J, with 10 bases between the two ends. This CDR3 has 13 residues. The germline V gene encodes CDR1 SGHTA and CDR2 FQGNSA. This chain's CDR3 is CASSLDRLRTQYF. The DNA for the CDR3 is TGTGCCAGCAGCTTAGACAGGTTGAGGACCCAGTACTTC. Complete variable domain (other parts from reference TRBV7-2 and TRBJ2-5): GAGVSQSPSNKVTEKGKDVELRCDPISGHTALYWYRQSLGQGLEFLIYFQGNSAPDKSGLPSDRFSAERTGGSVSTLTIQRTQQEDSAVYLCASSLDRLRTQYFGPGTRLLVL.